The TCR beta chain under discussion was sequenced for a study of Ad26.COV2.S vaccination and SARS-CoV-2 variants. Study details: Ad26.COV2.S arm of COV1001 included the donor. General study results and limits: For non-spike TCRs, breadth in vaccine recipients resembled that in placebo recipients. Measures of TCR breadth and depth may have fallen short of total T cell responses. Spike-specific TCR breadth ran higher among vaccine recipients than placebo recipients.

As to treatment: 15 to 20 received Ad26.COV2.S at low or high dose, single or two shots; five or six received placebo; per-sample allocation not given. On day 63 after the first injection, vaccine and placebo recipients gave samples. TCRdb's copy holds only in-frame clones and misses some; the assay was immunoSEQ multiplex PCR. The sample shows fewer than 400,000 clones, about 85% of them seen only once. This clone was seen only once. Antigen unknown. With 0 bases removed from V and 7 bases from J, the gap between germline ends came to 16 bases. The CDR3 covers 16 residues. Germline values: CDR1 KGHDR, CDR2 SFDVKD.

The sequence came from a person aged 18-65 years who received the Ad26.COV2.S COVID-19 vaccine or a placebo. The sample was peripheral blood, taken in a trial of Ad26.COV2.S vaccine versus placebo. The V and J genes are TRBV24-1 and TRBJ2-3; D is possibly TRBD2 (6 bases). Here the CDR3 DNA reads TGTGCCACCAGTGATTTGCGGGACTTGAAACCTAATACGCAGTATTTT. This encodes CATSDLRDLKPNTQYF.